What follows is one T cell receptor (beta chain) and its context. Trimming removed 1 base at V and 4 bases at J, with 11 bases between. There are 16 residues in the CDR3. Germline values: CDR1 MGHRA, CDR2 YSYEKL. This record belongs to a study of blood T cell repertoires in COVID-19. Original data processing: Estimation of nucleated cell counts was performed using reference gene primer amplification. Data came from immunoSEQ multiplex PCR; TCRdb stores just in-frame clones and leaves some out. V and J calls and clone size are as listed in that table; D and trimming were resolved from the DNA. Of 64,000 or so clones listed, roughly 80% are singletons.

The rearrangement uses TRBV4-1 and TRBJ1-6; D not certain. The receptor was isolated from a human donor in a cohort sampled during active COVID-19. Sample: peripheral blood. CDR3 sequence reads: CASSQVTAVYNSPLHF. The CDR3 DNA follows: TGCGCCAGCAGCCAAGTAACGGCGGTTTATAATTCACCCCTCCACTTT.